Following are 6 T cell receptor beta chains from one sample sequenced in a study of glioma-infiltrating T cells after dendritic cell vaccination. TCRdb's copy holds only in-frame clones and misses some; the assay was immunoSEQ multiplex PCR. The table lists roughly 100,000 clones, 85% of them singletons. The sequenced sample was blood, obtained before dendritic cell vaccination. The receptors shown here come from a human donor with glioblastoma.

The gene calls are TRBV5-4 and TRBJ2-5; a possible D gene is TRBD2 (5 bases). Trimming shortened V by 0 bases and J by 1 base, and 13 bases separated the two germline ends. CDR3 size: 16 residues. Germline lookup yields CDR1 SGHNT and CDR2 YYREEE (reference sequence). The CDR3 here is CASSLAGEGFQETQYF. As DNA, the CDR3 is TGTGCCAGCAGCTTGGCAGGTGAGGGATTCCAAGAGACCCAGTACTTC.

This rearrangement joins TRBV21-1 to TRBJ1-5; the listed D gene, TRBD1, was not tested against the DNA. TRBV21-1 is marked as a pseudogene. This CDR3 region has 17 residues. The CDR3 here is CASSTCGGQGNNQPQHF. CDR3 coding DNA: TGTGCCAGCAGCACGTGCGGAGGACAGGGAAACAATCAGCCCCAGCATTTT.

The sample holds one count of this clone. The chain links TRBV9 to TRBJ2-7; 9 bases are a match to TRBD1. The CDR3 is 15 residues long. From germline, CDR1 is SGDLS and CDR2 YYNGEE. Germline trimming cut 4 bases from V and 5 bases from J; bases unmatched to any gene: 10. The CDR3 DNA sequence: TGTGCCAGCAGCCTAGGGAACAGGGGGCTGCACGAGCAGTACTTC. It codes for CASSLGNRGLHEQYF.

This chain connects TRBV19 to TRBJ2-7; 8 positions agree with TRBD2. This CDR3 comprises 14 residues. Germline CDR1 is LNHDA and CDR2 is SQIVND (reference sequence). J gave up 5 bases and V 5 bases, and 8 bases lay outside the gene matches. The CDR3 region has the DNA TGTGCCAGTAGTTTTGGCGGGAGGAGGAACGAGCAGTACTTC. Amino acids: CASSFGGRRNEQYF.

The gene calls are TRBV15 and TRBJ1-5; the match to TRBD1 covers 8 bases. The trim removed 3 bases at V and 4 bases at J, leaving 5 bases unmatched. Germline V gives CDR1 LNHNV, CDR2 YYDKDF (reference sequence). CDR3 length equals 15 residues. CDR3 DNA sequence: TGTGCCACCAGCAGTCAGGGACAGGCAAATCAGCCCCAGCATTTT. This translates into CATSSQGQANQPQHF.

V usage is TRBV15 and J usage is TRBJ1-3, with TRBD1 matching over 7 bases. Germline V CDR1 and CDR2: LNHNV, YYDKDF (reference sequence). With 10 bases clipped from V and 3 bases from J, the junction kept 6 bases outside the gene matches. The CDR3 is 13 amino acids. For the CDR3, the DNA is TGTGCCATCAGTACAGGGGTTGGAAACACCATATATTTT. This sequence encodes CAISTGVGNTIYF.